This TCR beta chain emerged from a study of T cell repertoires in cytomegalovirus infection. One entry per CDR3 protein results from TCRdb running MiXCR on the reads. The sample includes more than 75,000 distinct CDR3 sequences, about 31% seen only once; the top ten take approximately 75%. Only a few counts were recorded for this clonotype. As yet, its antigen is unknown. From germline, CDR1 is LGHDT and CDR2 YNNKEL (reference sequence). The germline V and J ends were trimmed by 3 bases and 8 bases, with 22 bases remaining between them. This CDR3 spans 16 amino acids. V is TRBV3-1 and J is TRBJ1-2; no clear D gene. This receptor was identified in a human donor in good health (CMV status not recorded). Some clones in this sample may be carry-over from other donors' samples. Sequenced here: CD8+ T cells from cultured PBMCs, sampled from culture after CMV antigen stimulation. CDR3 in amino acids: CASSHLPKRLPGGYTF. CDR3 in DNA: TGTGCCAGCAGCCATCTACCCAAGCGCCTCCCCGGGGGCTACACCTTC.